Presented here are 16 T cell receptor beta chains from one specimen sequenced in a study of T cell repertoires in cytomegalovirus infection. Via MiXCR, TCRdb re-called the reads, giving one row per CDR3 protein. The sample lists roughly 720,000 distinct CDR3 sequences, under 40% occurring once. Sequenced sample: PBMCs. All receptors derive from a human donor in good health (CMV status not recorded). Some clones in this sample may be carry-over from other donors' samples.

The J gene is TRBJ1-1, the V gene TRBV5-1; possibly TRBD1 for D (5 bases). The CDR3 spans 12 residues. Germline V gives CDR1 SGHRS, CDR2 YFSETQ. V was cut by 4 bases and J by 3 bases, with 7 bases left in between. CDR3 protein: CASSRDHTEAFF. CDR3 nucleotides: TGCGCCAGCAGCAGGGACCACACTGAAGCTTTCTTT.

This clonotype showed up just a few times. The chain links TRBV28 to TRBJ1-5; a possible D gene is TRBD1 (5 bases). The V gene lost 3 bases and the J gene lost 3 bases, with 15 bases spanning the gap. Germline CDR1 MDHEN, CDR2 SYDVKM. There are 16 residues in the CDR3. CDR3 DNA sequence: TGTGCCAGCAGTTTGGGGACGGCAACCACCAATCAGCCCCAGCATTTT. This encodes CASSLGTATTNQPQHF.

About this clonotype: One end of the junction does not line up with germline, which may come from a read error. This rearrangement joins TRBV6-6 to TRBJ2-6; tentatively, D is TRBD1 or TRBD2 (5 bases each). The CDR3 extends over 16 amino acids. Germline CDR1 reads MNHNY; CDR2 reads SVGAGI (reference sequence). The CDR3 reads CASRSPASSGANVLNF. The CDR3 DNA follows: TGTGCCAGCAGATCTCCAGCTAGCTCTGGGGCCAACGTCCTGAATTTC.

The table lists this clonotype with a few counts. This rearrangement joins TRBV28 to TRBJ2-1, with 10 bases matching TRBD1. With V trimmed by 8 bases and J by 1 base, 11 bases remained unmatched. The CDR3 is made up of 17 amino acids. Germline lookup yields CDR1 MDHEN and CDR2 SYDVKM. The CDR3 DNA reads as TGTGCCAGCTCGGAGACAGGGGGCTTGAGGTCCTACAATGAGCAGTTCTTC. Translating it yields CASSETGGLRSYNEQFF.

This clonotype was seen more than once but under ten times. The CDR3: CASSISRDTQGSRNIQYF. The CDR3 coding sequence is TGTGCCAGTAGTATAAGTCGGGACACCCAAGGGTCCAGGAACATTCAGTACTTC. The chain uses TRBV19 and TRBJ2-4; a weak D match, TRBD1 (6 bases). The CDR3 loop spans 18 amino acids. Trimming stripped 2 bases from V and 7 bases from J, with 24 bases between. The germline gives CDR1 LNHDA, CDR2 SQIVND (reference sequence).

This chain links TRBV19 with TRBJ2-2; 8 nucleotides agree with TRBD2. This CDR3 has 15 residues. In germline, CDR1 is LNHDA, CDR2 SQIVND (reference sequence). Trimming took 3 bases from V and 6 from J; bases not matched to a gene: 6. The CDR3 DNA reads as TGTGCCAGTAGTATCGTTGCGGGAGGTCCCGGGGAGCTGTTTTTT. Its translation is CASSIVAGGPGELFF.

This clonotype was seen a handful of times. The CDR3 protein is CASSIGNKPGPEAFF. The CDR3 coding sequence is TGTGCCAGTAGTATAGGCAACAAGCCTGGACCTGAAGCTTTCTTT. The V call is TRBV19, the J call TRBJ1-1; D uncertain. Trimming shortened V by 1 base and J by 6 bases, and 15 bases separated the two germline ends. This CDR3 spans 15 amino acids. CDR1 is LNHDA and CDR2 is SQIVND in the germline V gene (reference sequence).

This clonotype was seen only once. The chain is built from TRBV28 and TRBJ2-3; no reliable D call. Germline loops: CDR1 MDHEN, CDR2 SYDVKM. V was clipped by 6 bases and J by 2 bases, with 12 bases between them. This CDR3 spans 14 amino acids. The CDR3: CASRVRAVTDTQYF. For the CDR3, the DNA is TGTGCCAGCAGAGTTAGGGCCGTCACAGATACGCAGTATTTT. The full variable domain, rest sourced from reference TRBV28 and TRBJ2-3, is DVKVTQSSRYLVKRTGEKVFLECVQDMDHENMFWYRQDPGLGLRLIYFSYDVKMKEKGDIPEGYSVSREKKERFSLILESASTNQTSMYLCASRVRAVTDTQYFGPGTRLTVL.

This CDR3 is CASRGLFLAGSPLHF. CDR3 sequence (DNA): TGTGCCAGCAGAGGACTCTTTCTGGCGGGCTCACCCCTCCACTTT. The chain joins TRBV28 to TRBJ1-6; D uncertain. This CDR3 is built from 15 residues. V was pared by 6 bases and J by 10 bases, with 19 bases between. Germline V gene lookup returns CDR1 MDHEN and CDR2 SYDVKM. The full variable domain, rest sourced from reference TRBV28 and TRBJ1-6, is DVKVTQSSRYLVKRTGEKVFLECVQDMDHENMFWYRQDPGLGLRLIYFSYDVKMKEKGDIPEGYSVSREKKERFSLILESASTNQTSMYLCASRGLFLAGSPLHFGNGTRLTVT.

This clonotype has more than one count but fewer than ten. Here the CDR3 reads CAIPGPPISGANVLTF. CDR3 nucleotides: TGTGCCATACCGGGACCGCCGATCTCTGGGGCCAACGTCCTGACTTTC. The chain links TRBV10-3 to TRBJ2-6; D may match TRBD1 or TRBD2 (5 bases each). Germline CDR1 reads ENHRY; CDR2 reads SYGVKD. The V gene lost 9 bases and the J gene lost 0 bases, with 15 bases spanning the gap. This CDR3 has 16 residues.

V gene TRBV5-6 combines with J gene TRBJ2-5, with TRBD2 identical over 9 bases. The CDR3 loop spans 15 amino acids. J gave up 1 base and V 2 bases, and 3 bases lay outside the gene matches. CDR1 is SGHDT and CDR2 is YYEEEE in the germline V gene. The CDR3 here is CASSFPSGTQETQYF. The CDR3, as DNA: TGTGCCAGCAGCTTTCCTAGCGGGACCCAAGAGACCCAGTACTTC.

This chain connects TRBV7-2 to TRBJ1-4; no firm D call. V was clipped by 0 bases and J by 3 bases, with 8 bases between them. Germline-derived CDR1 and CDR2 are SGHTA and FQGNSA. The CDR3 has 15 residues. This CDR3 reads CASSLAGLSNEKLFF. The CDR3 region has the DNA TGTGCCAGCAGCTTAGCGGGTCTCTCTAATGAAAAACTGTTTTTT. Variable domain in full (rest from reference TRBV7-2 and TRBJ1-4): GAGVSQSPSNKVTEKGKDVELRCDPISGHTALYWYRQSLGQGLEFLIYFQGNSAPDKSGLPSDRFSAERTGGSVSTLTIQRTQQEDSAVYLCASSLAGLSNEKLFFGSGTQLSVL.

This clonotype appeared a few times. CDR3 DNA: TGTGCCAGTAGTCCTATAGCGGGAGGCTACGAGCAGTACTTC. It codes for CASSPIAGGYEQYF. This chain joins TRBV19 and TRBJ2-7; 10 bases line up with TRBD2. The CDR3 spans 14 residues. Germline-derived CDR1 and CDR2 are LNHDA and SQIVND (reference sequence). The junction had 4 bases not matched to a gene; V was cut back by 5 bases and J by 3 bases.

The V and J genes are TRBV5-4 and TRBJ2-1, with 12 bases aligning to TRBD2. Germline loops: CDR1 SGHNT, CDR2 YYREEE (reference sequence). V gave up 0 bases and J gave up 6 bases; unmatched junction bases: 7. This CDR3 is 17 amino acids long. The CDR3 reads CASSLDLAGGLLNEQFF. CDR3 coding DNA: TGTGCCAGCAGCTTGGATCTAGCGGGAGGGCTCCTCAATGAGCAGTTCTTC. Together with reference TRBV5-4 and TRBJ2-1, the CDR3 gives the full variable domain: ETGVTQSPTHLIKTRGQQVTLRCSSQSGHNTVSWYQQALGQGPQFIFQYYREEENGRGNFPPRFSGLQFPNYSSELNVNALELDDSALYLCASSLDLAGGLLNEQFFGPGTRLTVL.

A few counts support this clonotype. The chain uses TRBV6-5 and TRBJ2-3; weak D call: TRBD2 (6 bases). V was shortened by 6 bases and J by 3 bases, with 25 bases between the two germline ends. The CDR3 is 18 amino acids. Germline V CDR1 and CDR2: MNHEY, SVGAGI. CDR3 in amino acids: CASSNQWGTSSWTDTQYF. CDR3 coding DNA: TGTGCCAGCAGCAATCAATGGGGAACTAGCAGCTGGACAGATACGCAGTATTTT.

This clonotype has more than one count but fewer than ten. The chain is built from TRBV28 and TRBJ2-1, with 9 bases lining up with TRBD2. J was trimmed by 7 bases and V by 6 bases; bases with no gene match: 13. The CDR3 sequence is 16 residues long. The germline V gene has CDR1 MDHEN and CDR2 SYDVKM. The CDR3 sequence is CASSSPGLASGNEQFF. The CDR3 nucleotides are TGTGCCAGCAGCTCCCCGGGACTAGCCTCGGGAAATGAGCAGTTCTTC.